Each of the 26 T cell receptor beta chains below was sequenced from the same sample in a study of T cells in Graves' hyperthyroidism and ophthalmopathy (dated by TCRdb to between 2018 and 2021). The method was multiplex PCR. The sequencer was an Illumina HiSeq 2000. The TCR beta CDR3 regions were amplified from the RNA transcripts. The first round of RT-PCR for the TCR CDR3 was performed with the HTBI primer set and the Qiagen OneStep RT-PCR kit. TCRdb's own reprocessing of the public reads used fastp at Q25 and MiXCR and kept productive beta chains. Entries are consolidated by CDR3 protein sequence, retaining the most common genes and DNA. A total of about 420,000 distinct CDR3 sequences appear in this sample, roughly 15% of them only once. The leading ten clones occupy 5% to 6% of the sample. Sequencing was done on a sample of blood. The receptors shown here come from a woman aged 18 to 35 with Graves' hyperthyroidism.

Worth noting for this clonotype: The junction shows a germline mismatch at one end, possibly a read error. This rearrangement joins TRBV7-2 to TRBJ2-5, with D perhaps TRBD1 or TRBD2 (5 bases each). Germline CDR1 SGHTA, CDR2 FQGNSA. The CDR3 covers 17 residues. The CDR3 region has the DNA TGCGCCAGCAGCCAGACGCCCCTATCCGGGGCGAGGGGGACCCAGTACTTC. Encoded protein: CASSQTPLSGARGTQYF.

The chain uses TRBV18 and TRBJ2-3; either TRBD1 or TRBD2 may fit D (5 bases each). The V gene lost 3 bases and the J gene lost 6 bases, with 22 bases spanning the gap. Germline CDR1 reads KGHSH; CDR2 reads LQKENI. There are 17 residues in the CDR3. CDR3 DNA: TGTGCCAGCTCACCCGCGACTGGACATGGAGGAGAGGATACGCAGTATTTT. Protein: CASSPATGHGGEDTQYF.

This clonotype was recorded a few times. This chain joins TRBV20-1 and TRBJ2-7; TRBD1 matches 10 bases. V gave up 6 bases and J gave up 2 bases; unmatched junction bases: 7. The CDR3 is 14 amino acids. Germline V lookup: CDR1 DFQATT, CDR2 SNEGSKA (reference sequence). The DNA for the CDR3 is TGCAGTGCGGGGGACAGGGGACTTCCCTACGAGCAGTACTTC. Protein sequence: CSAGDRGLPYEQYF.

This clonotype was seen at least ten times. Here the CDR3 reads CASSQGLTYYEQYF. In DNA, the CDR3 is TGTGCCAGCAGCCAAGGACTCACCTACTACGAGCAGTACTTC. The V and J genes are TRBV14 and TRBJ2-7, with unresolved D. The CDR3 is 14 amino acids. Germline CDR1 is SGHDN and CDR2 is FVKESK. The germline V and J ends were trimmed by 1 base and 3 bases, with 10 bases remaining between them.

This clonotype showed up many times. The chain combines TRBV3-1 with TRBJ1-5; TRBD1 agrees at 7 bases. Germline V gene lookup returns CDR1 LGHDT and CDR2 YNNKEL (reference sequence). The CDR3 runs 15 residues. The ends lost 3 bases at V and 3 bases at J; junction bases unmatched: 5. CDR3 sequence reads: CASSQGGQNNQPQHF. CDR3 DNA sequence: TGTGCCAGCAGCCAGGGGGGACAGAACAATCAGCCCCAGCATTTT.

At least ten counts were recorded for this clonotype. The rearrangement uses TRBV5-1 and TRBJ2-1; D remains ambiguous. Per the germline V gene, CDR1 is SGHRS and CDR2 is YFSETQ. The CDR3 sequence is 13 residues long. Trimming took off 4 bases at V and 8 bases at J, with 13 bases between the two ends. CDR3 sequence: CASSPRWMDEQFF. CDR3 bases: TGCGCCAGCAGCCCAAGGTGGATGGATGAGCAGTTCTTC.

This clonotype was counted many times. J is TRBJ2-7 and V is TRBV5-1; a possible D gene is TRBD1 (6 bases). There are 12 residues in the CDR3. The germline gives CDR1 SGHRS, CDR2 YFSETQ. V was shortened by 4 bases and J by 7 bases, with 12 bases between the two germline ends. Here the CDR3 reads CASSVTGREQYF. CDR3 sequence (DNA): TGCGCCAGCAGCGTCACAGGGCGGGAGCAGTACTTC.

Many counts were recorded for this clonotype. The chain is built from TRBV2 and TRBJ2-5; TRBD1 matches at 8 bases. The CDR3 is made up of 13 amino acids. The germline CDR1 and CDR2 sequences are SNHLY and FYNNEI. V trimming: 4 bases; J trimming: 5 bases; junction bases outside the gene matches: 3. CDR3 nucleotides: TGTGCCAGCAGTGCAGGGGGCAAGGAGACCCAGTACTTC. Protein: CASSAGGKETQYF.

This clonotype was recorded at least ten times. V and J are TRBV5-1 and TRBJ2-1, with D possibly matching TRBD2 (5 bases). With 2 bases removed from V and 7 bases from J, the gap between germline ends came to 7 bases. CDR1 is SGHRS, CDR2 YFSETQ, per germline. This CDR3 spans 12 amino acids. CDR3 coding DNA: TGCGCCAGCAGCTTCGGGATGAATGAGCAGTTCTTC. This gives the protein CASSFGMNEQFF.

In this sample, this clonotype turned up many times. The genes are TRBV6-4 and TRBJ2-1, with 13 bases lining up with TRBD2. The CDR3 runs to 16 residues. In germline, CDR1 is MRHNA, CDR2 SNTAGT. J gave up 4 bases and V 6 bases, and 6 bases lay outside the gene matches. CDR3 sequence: CASSDGLAGEYNEQFF. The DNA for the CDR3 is TGTGCCAGCAGCGACGGACTAGCGGGAGAGTACAATGAGCAGTTCTTC.

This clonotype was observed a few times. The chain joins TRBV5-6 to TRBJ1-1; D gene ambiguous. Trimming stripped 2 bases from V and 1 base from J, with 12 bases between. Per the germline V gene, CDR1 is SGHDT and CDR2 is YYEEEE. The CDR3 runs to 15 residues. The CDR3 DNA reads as TGTGCCAGCAGCTTTGGGTTTCGCGGGAACACTGAAGCTTTCTTT. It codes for CASSFGFRGNTEAFF.

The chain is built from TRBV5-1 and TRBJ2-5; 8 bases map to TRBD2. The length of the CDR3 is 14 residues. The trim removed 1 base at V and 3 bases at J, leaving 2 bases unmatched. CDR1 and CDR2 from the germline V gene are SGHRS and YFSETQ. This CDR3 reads CASSLYGGEETQYF. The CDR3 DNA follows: TGCGCCAGCAGCTTGTACGGGGGGGAAGAGACCCAGTACTTC.

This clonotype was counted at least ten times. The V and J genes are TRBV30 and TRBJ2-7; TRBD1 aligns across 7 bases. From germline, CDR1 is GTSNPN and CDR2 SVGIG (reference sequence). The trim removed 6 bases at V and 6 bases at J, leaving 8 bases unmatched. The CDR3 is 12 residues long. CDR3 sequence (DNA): TGTGCCTGTCGGACAGGCCCTTTCGAGCAGTACTTC. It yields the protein CACRTGPFEQYF.

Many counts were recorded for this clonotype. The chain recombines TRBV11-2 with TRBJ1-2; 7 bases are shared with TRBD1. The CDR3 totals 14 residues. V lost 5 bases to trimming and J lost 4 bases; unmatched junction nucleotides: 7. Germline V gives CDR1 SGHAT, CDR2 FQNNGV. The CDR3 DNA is TGTGCCAGCAGCCTCCGGGACAGCGTCTATGGCTACACCTTC. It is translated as CASSLRDSVYGYTF. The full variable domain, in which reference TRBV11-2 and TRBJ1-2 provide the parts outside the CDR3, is EAGVAQSPRYKIIEKRQSVAFWCNPISGHATLYWYQQILGQGPKLLIQFQNNGVVDDSQLPKDRFSAERLKGVDSTLKIQPAKLEDSAVYLCASSLRDSVYGYTFGSGTRLTVV.

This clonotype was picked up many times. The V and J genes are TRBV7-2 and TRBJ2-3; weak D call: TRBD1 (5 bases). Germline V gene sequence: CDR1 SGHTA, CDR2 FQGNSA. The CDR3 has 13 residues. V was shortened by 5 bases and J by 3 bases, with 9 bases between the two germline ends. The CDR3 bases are TGTGCCAGCAGCCCGAAGGGGACAGATACGCAGTATTTT. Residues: CASSPKGTDTQYF.

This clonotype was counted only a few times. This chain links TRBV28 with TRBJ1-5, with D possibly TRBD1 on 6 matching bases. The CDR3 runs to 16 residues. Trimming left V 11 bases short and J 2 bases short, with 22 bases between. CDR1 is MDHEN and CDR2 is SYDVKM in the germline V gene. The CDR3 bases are TGTGCCGGGCGCCGGGGGGGGGCGGGGGGCAATCAGCCCCAGCATTTT. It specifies CAGRRGGAGGNQPQHF.

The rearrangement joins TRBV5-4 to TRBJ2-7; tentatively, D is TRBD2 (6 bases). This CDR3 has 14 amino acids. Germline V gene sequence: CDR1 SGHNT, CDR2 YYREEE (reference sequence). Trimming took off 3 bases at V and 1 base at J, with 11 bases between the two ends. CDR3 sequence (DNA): TGTGCCAGCAGCTGGGACTCGGGTTCCTACGAGCAGTACTTC. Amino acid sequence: CASSWDSGSYEQYF. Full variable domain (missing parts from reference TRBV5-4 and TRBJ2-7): ETGVTQSPTHLIKTRGQQVTLRCSSQSGHNTVSWYQQALGQGPQFIFQYYREEENGRGNFPPRFSGLQFPNYSSELNVNALELDDSALYLCASSWDSGSYEQYFGPGTRLTVT.

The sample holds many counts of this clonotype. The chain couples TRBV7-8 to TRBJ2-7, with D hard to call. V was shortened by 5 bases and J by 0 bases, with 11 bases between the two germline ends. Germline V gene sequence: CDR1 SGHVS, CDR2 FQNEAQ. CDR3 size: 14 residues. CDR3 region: CASSETRSSYEQYF. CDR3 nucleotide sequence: TGTGCCAGCAGCGAGACCAGAAGCTCCTACGAGCAGTACTTC. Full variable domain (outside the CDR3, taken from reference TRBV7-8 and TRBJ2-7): GAGVSQSPRYKVAKRGQDVALRCDPISGHVSLFWYQQALGQGPEFLTYFQNEAQLDKSGLPSDRFFAERPEGSVSTLKIQRTQQEDSAVYLCASSETRSSYEQYFGPGTRLTVT.

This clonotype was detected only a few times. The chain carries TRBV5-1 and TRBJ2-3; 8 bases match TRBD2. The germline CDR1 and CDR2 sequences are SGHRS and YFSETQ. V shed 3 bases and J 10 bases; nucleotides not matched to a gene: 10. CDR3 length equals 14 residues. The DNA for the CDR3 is TGCGCCAGCAGCTCAACCCGGGAGGGGGATGCGCAGTATTTT. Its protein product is CASSSTREGDAQYF.

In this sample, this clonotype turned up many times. DNA for the CDR3: TGTGCCACAGGCCCCTCCAACTACGAGCAGTACTTC. This translates into CATGPSNYEQYF. The genes are TRBV2 and TRBJ2-7; unclear D gene. V lost 10 bases and J 3 bases, leaving 13 bases between the germline ends. This CDR3 has 12 amino acids. The germline V gene has CDR1 SNHLY and CDR2 FYNNEI.

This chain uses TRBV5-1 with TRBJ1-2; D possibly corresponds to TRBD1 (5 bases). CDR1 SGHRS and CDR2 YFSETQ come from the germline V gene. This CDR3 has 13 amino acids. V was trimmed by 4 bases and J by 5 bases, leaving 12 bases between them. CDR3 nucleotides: TGCGCCAGCAGCCCAGAGTGGGGGTATGGCTACACCTTC. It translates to CASSPEWGYGYTF.

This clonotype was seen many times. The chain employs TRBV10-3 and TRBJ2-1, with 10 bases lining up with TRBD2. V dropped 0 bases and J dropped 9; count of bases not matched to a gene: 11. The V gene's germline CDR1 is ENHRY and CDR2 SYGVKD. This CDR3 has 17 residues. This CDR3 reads CAISESSSSGSFAEQFF. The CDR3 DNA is TGTGCCATCAGTGAGTCGTCGTCTAGCGGGAGTTTTGCTGAGCAGTTCTTC.

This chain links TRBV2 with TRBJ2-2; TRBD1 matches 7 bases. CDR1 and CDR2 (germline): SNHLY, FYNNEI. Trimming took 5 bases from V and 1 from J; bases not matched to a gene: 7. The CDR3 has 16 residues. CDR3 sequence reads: CASSRQGSGNTGELFF. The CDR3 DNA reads TGTGCCAGCAGTCGACAGGGCTCGGGGAACACCGGGGAGCTGTTTTTT.

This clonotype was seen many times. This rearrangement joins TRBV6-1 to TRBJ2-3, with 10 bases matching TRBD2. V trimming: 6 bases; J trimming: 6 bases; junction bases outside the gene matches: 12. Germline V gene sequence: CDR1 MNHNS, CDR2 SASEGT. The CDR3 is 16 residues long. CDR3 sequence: CASRVTAGGPGDTQYF. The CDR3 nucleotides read TGTGCCAGCAGAGTCACAGCGGGAGGGCCGGGGGATACGCAGTATTTT.

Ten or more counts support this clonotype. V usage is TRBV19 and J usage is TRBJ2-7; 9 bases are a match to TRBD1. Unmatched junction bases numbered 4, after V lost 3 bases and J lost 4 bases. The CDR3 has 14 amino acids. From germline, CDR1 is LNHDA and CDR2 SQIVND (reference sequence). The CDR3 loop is CASSMGTGSYEQYF. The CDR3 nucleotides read TGTGCCAGTAGTATGGGGACAGGGTCTTACGAGCAGTACTTC.

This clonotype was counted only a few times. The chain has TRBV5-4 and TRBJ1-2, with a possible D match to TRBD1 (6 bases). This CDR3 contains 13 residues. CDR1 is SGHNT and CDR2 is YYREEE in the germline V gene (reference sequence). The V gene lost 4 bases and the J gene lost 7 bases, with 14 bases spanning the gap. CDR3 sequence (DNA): TGTGCCAGCAGCACGGAGGGGGGGGCTGGCTACACCTTC. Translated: CASSTEGGAGYTF.